The source of this T cell receptor beta chain is a study of shared clonotypes between healthy human individuals. Those who donated, Caucasian adults without exception, all lived in Nashville, Tennessee. TCRdb's table, derived via immunoSEQ multiplex PCR, lists solely in-frame clones and lacks some. This sample carries around 2.5 million clones, 93% of them seen once, and the ten largest clones take about 0.34%. Per the germline V gene, CDR1 is MDHEN and CDR2 is SYDVKM. This CDR3 contains 15 residues. V shed 5 bases and J shed 8 bases, with 18 bases lying between them. Material: naive CD4+ T cells from PBMCs. The subset denotes: CD45RA+ positively selected. J is TRBJ1-4 and V is TRBV28, with TRBD1 as a possible D gene (6 bases). The TCR comes from a young man in good health. Some clones in this sample may be carry-over from other donors' samples. The CDR3 nucleotides read TGTGCCAGCAGTCCCATCGGGGGGCAACGGGAAAAACTGTTTTTT. Translating gives CASSPIGGQREKLFF.